A selection of T cell receptor beta chains follows, all from one sample in a study of blood T cell repertoires in COVID-19. The assay was immunoSEQ multiplex PCR, and TCRdb's table has in-frame clones only and misses some. The repertoire holds 230,000 or so clones, with 80% to 90% as singletons. Specimen: peripheral blood. These receptors all stem from a man aged 40-55 years with active or convalescent COVID-19. The CDR3 runs from the conserved cysteine through the conserved F or W. The D gene is left open where the match is weak. Clone size is shown for a subset of rows, as once, few, many or a class of expanded clone.

J gene	D gene	V gene	CDR3 length	clone size	CDR3 protein	CDR3 DNA
TRBJ1-1	TRBD1	TRBV10-2	17	NA	CASRIGTGGRRWAEAFF	TGCGCCAGCAGGATAGGGACAGGGGGCCGGCGATGGGCTGAAGCTTTCTTT
TRBJ1-2	NA	TRBV2	13	NA	CASSDGGAYGYTF	TGTGCCAGCAGTGATGGGGGGGCCTATGGCTACACCTTC
TRBJ2-7	TRBD2	TRBV6-1	16	NA	CASSEGTSGSYYEQYF	TGTGCCAGCAGTGAAGGGACTAGCGGGAGTTATTACGAGCAGTACTTC
TRBJ1-5	TRBD1	TRBV19	15	few	CASSALDRAGQPQHF	TGTGCCAGTAGTGCACTGGACAGGGCGGGACAGCCCCAGCATTTT
TRBJ1-2	NA	TRBV6-5	12	NA	CASMTTDYGYTF	TGTGCCAGCATGACAACGGATTATGGCTACACCTTC
TRBJ1-3	NA	TRBV6-5	13	NA	CASSYFPRDTIYF	TGTGCCAGCAGTTACTTCCCCCGGGACACCATATATTTT
TRBJ1-1	NA	TRBV5-5	15	NA	CASSLTRRVNTEAFF	TGTGCCAGCAGCTTGACGCGTCGAGTGAACACTGAAGCTTTCTTT
TRBJ2-1	TRBD2	TRBV7-7	14	NA	CASSLAAGTNEQFF	TGTGCTAGCAGTCTAGCGGCGGGAACAAATGAGCAGTTCTTC
TRBJ1-5	NA	TRBV4-2	17	NA	CASSQVGTGLGNQPQHF	TGTGCCAGCAGCCAAGTTGGAACAGGTTTGGGCAATCAGCCCCAGCATTTT
TRBJ1-1	TRBD1	TRBV7-2	17	NA	CASSLSVGQVGGTEAFF	TGTGCCAGCAGCTTAAGTGTCGGACAGGTGGGTGGCACTGAAGCTTTCTTT
TRBJ2-7	NA	TRBV7-9	14	NA	CASSLSLGTYEQYF	TGTGCCAGCAGCTTGAGCTTGGGCACCTACGAGCAGTACTTC
TRBJ2-1	TRBD1	TRBV19	15	NA	CASSIYGQGASEQFF	TGTGCCAGTAGTATCTACGGACAGGGGGCCAGTGAGCAGTTCTTC
TRBJ1-5	TRBD1	TRBV24-1	16	NA	CATSDRDRGPNQPQHF	TGTGCCACCAGTGATCGGGACAGGGGGCCCAATCAGCCCCAGCATTTT
TRBJ1-1	NA	TRBV28	12	NA	CASTGMNTEAFF	TGTGCCTCCACAGGGATGAACACTGAAGCTTTCTTT
TRBJ2-1	TRBD2	TRBV7-6	16	NA	CASSPPPGGPLNEQFF	TGTGCCAGCAGCCCCCCACCGGGGGGGCCACTCAATGAGCAGTTCTTC
TRBJ2-1	TRBD2	TRBV23-1	13	NA	CASSHREGGEQFF	TGCGCCAGCAGTCATCGGGAGGGTGGAGAGCAGTTCTTC
TRBJ2-7	NA	TRBV6-2/TRBV6-3	13	NA	CASSYSVSSEQYF	TGTGCCAGCAGTTACTCCGTTTCGAGCGAGCAGTACTTC
TRBJ1-4	NA	TRBV2	15	NA	CASSESWQVSEKLFF	TGTGCCAGCAGTGAATCCTGGCAGGTTTCTGAAAAACTGTTTTTT
TRBJ1-1	NA	TRBV19	16	NA	CASSISAGEIYTEAFF	TGTGCCAGTAGTATTTCGGCAGGGGAAATATACACTGAAGCTTTCTTT
TRBJ2-5	NA	TRBV7-9	11	NA	CASSSQETQYF	TGTGCCAGCAGCTCGCAAGAGACCCAGTACTTC
TRBJ2-7	NA	TRBV19	14	NA	CASSSSGRTYEQYF	TGTGCCAGTAGTAGTAGCGGCCGGACCTACGAGCAGTACTTC
TRBJ1-3	NA	TRBV7-2	18	NA	CASSLGLSGHASGNTIYF	TGTGCCAGCAGCTTAGGCCTTTCGGGACACGCTTCTGGAAACACCATATATTTT
TRBJ2-5	TRBD2	TRBV5-4	13	once	CASRGGAGETQYF	TGTGCCAGCCGCGGGGGGGCAGGAGAGACCCAGTACTTC
TRBJ1-2	TRBD1	TRBV27	12	NA	CASRQGNYGYTF	TGTGCCAGCAGACAGGGGAACTATGGCTACACCTTC
TRBJ2-3	TRBD1	TRBV4-1	16	NA	CASSQGYRGRTDTQYF	TGCGCCAGCAGCCAAGGGTACAGGGGACGCACAGATACGCAGTATTTT
TRBJ1-4	TRBD1	TRBV6-5	13	NA	CASSYEQGVKLFF	TGTGCCAGCAGTTACGAACAGGGGGTAAAACTGTTTTTT
TRBJ1-2	NA	TRBV11-1	16	NA	CASSPLAEEGYYGYTF	TGTGCCAGCAGCCCCCTGGCCGAGGAGGGTTACTATGGCTACACCTTC
TRBJ1-4	TRBD1	TRBV11-3	14	NA	CASSLGTVGEKLFF	TGTGCCAGCAGCCTTGGGACAGTGGGTGAAAAACTGTTTTTT
TRBJ1-1	NA	TRBV12-3/TRBV12-4	13	NA	CASSLGGNTEAFF	TGTGCCAGCAGTTTGGGGGGGAACACTGAAGCTTTCTTT
TRBJ2-1	NA	TRBV7-9	12	NA	CASSLKGAGEFF	TGTGCCAGCAGCTTAAAGGGCGCCGGGGAGTTCTTC
TRBJ1-3	TRBD1	TRBV18	17	NA	CASSPPGTGGSLNTIYF	TGTGCCAGCTCACCGCCCGGGACAGGGGGATCTCTAAACACCATATATTTT
TRBJ2-5	NA	TRBV24-1	14	NA	CATSDTTSQETQYF	TGTGCCACCAGTGATACGACTAGCCAAGAGACCCAGTACTTC
TRBJ2-3	NA	TRBV9	15	NA	CASSVAPTGTDTQYF	TGTGCCAGCAGCGTAGCTCCAACGGGCACAGATACGCAGTATTTT
TRBJ2-1	TRBD1	TRBV7-9	18	many	CASSLGAPTGVKLDEQFF	TGTGCCAGCAGCTTAGGGGCCCCGACAGGGGTTAAATTAGATGAGCAGTTCTTC
TRBJ2-1	NA	TRBV23-1	20	NA	CASSPSRGRPGVRSYNEQFF	TGCGCCAGCAGTCCCTCCAGGGGCAGACCAGGGGTTCGGTCCTACAATGAGCAGTTCTTC
TRBJ1-1	NA	TRBV5-1	12	NA	CASSLRDTEAFF	TGCGCCAGCAGCTTGCGAGACACTGAAGCTTTCTTT
TRBJ1-5	NA	TRBV5-1	15	few	CASSLDSNSNQPQHF	TGCGCCAGCAGCTTGGACAGTAATAGCAATCAGCCCCAGCATTTT
TRBJ2-1	TRBD2	TRBV24-1	16	NA	CATSDFGQRGYNEQFF	TGTGCCACCAGTGATTTCGGCCAGCGGGGTTACAATGAGCAGTTCTTC
TRBJ1-1	NA	TRBV6-6	14	NA	CASSYSTGPTEAFF	TGTGCCAGCAGTTACTCGACAGGACCCACTGAAGCTTTCTTT
TRBJ2-7	TRBD1	TRBV6-5	16	NA	CASSYPGTGNSYEQYF	TGTGCCAGCAGTTACCCAGGGACAGGAAACTCCTACGAGCAGTACTTC
TRBJ2-1	TRBD1	TRBV3-1/TRBV3-2	18	NA	CASSQVGTGTGQRNEQFF	TGTGCCAGCAGCCAAGTTGGAACCGGGACAGGCCAGAGGAATGAGCAGTTCTTC
TRBJ2-7	NA	TRBV5-6	14	NA	CASEGGDGSYEQYF	TGTGCCAGCGAAGGGGGGGACGGATCCTACGAGCAGTACTTC
TRBJ1-1	TRBD1	TRBV30	14	NA	CAWTRTGTDTEAFF	TGTGCCTGGACCAGGACAGGAACCGACACTGAAGCTTTCTTT
TRBJ1-6	NA	TRBV6-6	13	NA	CASSSTGDSPLHF	TGTGCCAGCAGTTCGACAGGAGATTCACCCCTCCACTTT
TRBJ1-1	NA	TRBV4-2	16	NA	CASSQEGGGSGAEAFF	TGTGCCAGCAGCCAAGAGGGAGGCGGTTCGGGGGCTGAAGCTTTCTTT
TRBJ1-1	NA	TRBV5-1	15	NA	CASSSTGIANTEAFF	TGCGCCAGCAGCTCAACGGGGATTGCGAACACTGAAGCTTTCTTT
TRBJ1-5	TRBD1	TRBV27	14	NA	CASSSTGTAGPQHF	TGTGCCAGCAGTTCGACAGGGACCGCAGGGCCCCAGCATTTT
TRBJ1-1	NA	TRBV10-1	13	NA	CASSAVTDTEAFF	TGCGCCAGCAGTGCCGTGACTGACACTGAAGCTTTCTTT
TRBJ2-2	TRBD2	TRBV10-3	15	NA	CAIKGSGPNTGELFF	TGTGCCATCAAGGGTAGCGGGCCGAACACCGGGGAGCTGTTTTTT
TRBJ2-1	NA	TRBV5-1	14	NA	CASSISGYSNEQFF	TGCGCCAGCAGCATCAGCGGGTATTCCAATGAGCAGTTCTTC
TRBJ2-7	TRBD1	TRBV5-1	15	NA	CASSPGQGIAYEQYF	TGCGCCAGCAGCCCGGGACAGGGGATAGCCTACGAGCAGTACTTC
TRBJ2-6	TRBD2	TRBV6-1	18	NA	CASSELGGGSSGANVLTF	TGTGCCAGCAGTGAGCTCGGGGGAGGGTCATCTGGGGCCAACGTCCTGACTTTC
TRBJ1-1	NA	TRBV4-1	14	NA	CASSQEGSRFRAFF	TGCGCCAGCAGCCAAGAAGGGAGCAGGTTTCGAGCTTTCTTT
TRBJ2-7	NA	TRBV6-1	12	once	CASSDAYREQYF	TGTGCCAGCAGTGACGCATACAGAGAGCAGTACTTC
TRBJ2-3	NA	TRBV7-9	13	NA	CASSSPGSDTQYF	TGTGCCAGCAGCTCTCCAGGGTCAGATACGCAGTATTTT
TRBJ1-1	NA	TRBV5-1	14	NA	CASSLGGGNTEAFF	TGCGCCAGCAGCTTAGGCGGTGGGAACACTGAAGCTTTCTTT